This entry concerns a single T cell receptor (beta chain). Its matching antigen is unknown. This sample is drawn from a study of vaccination and CD4 T cells after COVID-19. Sequenced with the Oncomine TCR Beta short-read assay was DNA taken from cultured CD4+ T cells. Using the QIAamp micro DNA kit, genomic DNA was extracted from the CD4+ T cells that had been cultured. MiXCR, run by TCRdb on the PCR reads, gives a single entry per CDR3 protein. The table lists around 7,200 distinct CDR3 sequences, around 30% of them singletons. Treatment denoted: roughly 10-day PBMC culture with coronavirus spike peptide pools or control peptides (ViraFEST assay). CD4+ T cells of the unexposed donor were collected before the COVID-19 pandemic (2011-2018). Contingent on cell availability, unexposed-donor CD4+ T cells were interrogated with SARS-CoV-2 S/N and four cold-coronavirus spikes. From germline, CDR1 is DFQATT and CDR2 SNEGSKA (reference sequence). This CDR3 comprises 14 residues. V lost 5 bases, J lost 4 bases, and 5 bases stayed unmatched.

Study-wide results and limits: For convalescent patients, a median around 90% of reactive clones surfaced exclusively after vaccination.

V gene TRBV20-1 combines with J gene TRBJ2-3; 11 bases fit TRBD2. The sequence derives from a human donor in good health. The specimen sequenced was CD4+ T cells from blood, cultured in vitro. CDR3 sequence reads: CSAWTSGRSDTQYF. The CDR3 nucleotides are TGCAGTGCTTGGACTAGCGGGCGGTCAGATACGCAGTATTTT.